Following are 22 T cell receptor beta chains from one sample sequenced in a study of T cell clones after liver transplantation. The method was immunoSEQ multiplex PCR; TCRdb's version includes in-frame clones alone and lacks a portion of them. Altogether about 20,000 clones are present, around 75% being singletons, with the ten largest covering around 35%. Sequenced material: CD8+ T cells from blood, taken more than 53 months after liver transplant. The source is a human patient who received a liver transplant. Some T cells may be the graft donor's.

The chain couples TRBV15 to TRBJ1-1; D uncertain. The V end was cut by 3 bases, the J end by 5 bases, with 10 bases between. The CDR3 extends over 13 amino acids. The germline V gene has CDR1 LNHNV and CDR2 YYDKDF (reference sequence). In nucleotides, the CDR3 is TGTGCCACCAGCAGTGTACCTGGGACTGAAGCTTTCTTT. As protein: CATSSVPGTEAFF.

The chain links TRBV9 to TRBJ1-5, with D perhaps matching TRBD1 (5 bases). The V gene lost 4 bases and the J gene lost 6 bases, with 17 bases spanning the gap. Germline assignment: CDR1 SGDLS and CDR2 YYNGEE. The CDR3 has 15 residues. CDR3 residues: CASSSGTAEGQPQHF. The CDR3 DNA follows: TGTGCCAGCAGCTCCGGGACCGCCGAAGGTCAGCCCCAGCATTTT.

V and J are TRBV19 and TRBJ2-5; D not certain. The CDR3 has 13 residues. Germline V CDR1 and CDR2: LNHDA, SQIVND (reference sequence). Between the trimmed V and J ends, which lost 7 bases and 6 bases, there was a span of 15 bases. The chain's CDR3 is CASTFVGSKTQYF. The CDR3 nucleotides read TGTGCCAGTACCTTCGTCGGGTCTAAGACCCAGTACTTC.

This chain joins TRBV7-4 and TRBJ2-1, with a weak D call TRBD1 (6 bases). Per the germline V gene, CDR1 is SGHVT and CDR2 is SQSDAQ. This CDR3 spans 15 amino acids. Trimming stripped 3 bases from V and 2 bases from J, with 11 bases between. CDR3 DNA sequence: TGTGCCAGCAGCTTTTACAGGGTGACCTACAATGAGCAGTTCTTC. Encoded protein: CASSFYRVTYNEQFF.

By sample share, this clone is medium-sized. The rearrangement links TRBV30 to TRBJ2-3; no clear D gene. Trimming shortened V by 0 bases and J by 2 bases, and 9 bases separated the two germline ends. From germline, CDR1 is GTSNPN and CDR2 SVGIG (reference sequence). The CDR3 is made up of 14 amino acids. The CDR3, as DNA: TGTGCCTGGAGTGTAACTGAAACCACAGATACGCAGTATTTT. As protein: CAWSVTETTDTQYF.

The CDR3 region has the DNA TGCAGCGTTGTGACAGGGTATCCTAGCACAGATACGCAGTATTTT. Amino acids: CSVVTGYPSTDTQYF. The chain is built from TRBV29-1 and TRBJ2-3; TRBD1 agrees at 7 bases. CDR3 length equals 15 residues. Germline values: CDR1 SQVTM, CDR2 ANQGSEA. V dropped 4 bases and J dropped 0; count of bases not matched to a gene: 7.

The gene calls are TRBV4-1 and TRBJ1-5; D is unresolved. In germline, CDR1 is MGHRA, CDR2 YSYEKL. V lost 1 base and J lost 7, with 8 bases in between. The CDR3 has 13 residues. CDR3 loop: CASSQGSEQPQHF. DNA for the CDR3: TGCGCCAGCAGCCAAGGGTCGGAACAGCCCCAGCATTTT.

This chain joins TRBV13 and TRBJ2-2; TRBD2 matches at 9 bases. J gave up 6 bases and V 2 bases, and 10 bases lay outside the gene matches. The germline CDR1 and CDR2 sequences are PRHDT and FYEKMQ (reference sequence). The CDR3 runs 17 residues. CDR3 DNA sequence: TGTGCCAGCAGCTTAAGGGGCGGGGGGGCCCCCCCCGGGGAGCTGTTTTTT. Its protein is CASSLRGGGAPPGELFF.

This sequence joins TRBV2 and TRBJ2-5, with no clear D. Germline V gene sequence: CDR1 SNHLY, CDR2 FYNNEI. This CDR3 region has 14 residues. Trimming left V 3 bases short and J 0 bases short, with 8 bases between. The CDR3 reads CASSDSRYQETQYF. CDR3 bases: TGTGCCAGCAGTGATTCAAGATACCAAGAGACCCAGTACTTC.

The J gene is TRBJ2-7, the V gene TRBV28; D gene uncertain. CDR1 is MDHEN and CDR2 is SYDVKM in the germline V gene. V was shortened by 7 bases and J by 2 bases, with 0 bases between the two germline ends. The CDR3 is made up of 9 amino acids. The DNA for the CDR3 is TGTGCCAGCACCTACGAGCAGTACTTC. It specifies CASTYEQYF.

The chain combines TRBV23-1 with TRBJ2-7; weak D call: TRBD1 (6 bases). TRBV23-1 qualifies as an ORF whose function is uncertain. V shed 2 bases and J shed 3 bases, with 17 bases lying between them. CDR3 length equals 16 residues. The CDR3 loop reads CASSQEQGLLLYEQYF. The CDR3 DNA reads as TGCGCCAGCAGTCAAGAACAGGGCCTACTGCTCTACGAGCAGTACTTC.

The rearrangement uses TRBV14 and TRBJ2-3, with D hard to call. V lost 3 bases, J lost 0 bases, and 7 bases lay in between. This CDR3 is 14 amino acids long. The V gene's germline CDR1 is SGHDN and CDR2 FVKESK. CDR3 DNA: TGTGCCAGCAGCCACCGACCCAGCACAGATACGCAGTATTTT. Residues: CASSHRPSTDTQYF.

The chain recombines TRBV28 with TRBJ2-5; D is perhaps TRBD2 (5 bases). V was shortened by 8 bases and J by 2 bases, with 12 bases between the two germline ends. The CDR3 is 13 residues long. Germline V CDR1 and CDR2: MDHEN, SYDVKM. DNA of the CDR3: TGTGCCAGCTCGGACGGGGATCAAGAGACCCAGTACTTC. Translated: CASSDGDQETQYF. Using reference TRBV28 and TRBJ2-5 for the parts outside the CDR3, the full variable domain is DVKVTQSSRYLVKRTGEKVFLECVQDMDHENMFWYRQDPGLGLRLIYFSYDVKMKEKGDIPEGYSVSREKKERFSLILESASTNQTSMYLCASSDGDQETQYFGPGTRLLVL.

The CDR3 coding sequence is TGTGCCAGCAGCTCTACAGGGGAACCCTACGAGCAGTACTTC. Protein sequence: CASSSTGEPYEQYF. This chain links TRBV5-8 with TRBJ2-7, with 7 positions matching TRBD1. With V trimmed by 3 bases and J by 2 bases, 5 bases remained unmatched. Germline loops: CDR1 SGHTS, CDR2 YDEGEE. The CDR3 consists of 14 residues. The variable domain in full, with the rest retrieved from reference TRBV5-8 and TRBJ2-7, is EAGVTQSPTHLIKTRGQQATLRCSPISGHTSVYWYQQALGLGLQFLLWYDEGEERNRGNFPPRFSGRQFPNYSSELNVNALELEDSALYLCASSSTGEPYEQYFGPGTRLTVT.

The gene calls are TRBV6-4 and TRBJ2-2; D ambiguous. The CDR3 extends over 13 amino acids. CDR1 MRHNA and CDR2 SNTAGT come from the germline V gene. V gave up 2 bases and J gave up 1 base, with 2 bases separating them. CDR3 region: CASSDGNTGELFF. The CDR3 DNA reads as TGTGCCAGCAGTGACGGGAACACCGGGGAGCTGTTTTTT.

The gene calls are TRBV7-2 and TRBJ1-6; TRBD1 might be the D (5 bases). CDR1 and CDR2 from the germline V gene are SGHTA and FQGNSA. V was clipped by 0 bases and J by 0 bases, with 15 bases between them. The CDR3 spans 19 residues. The CDR3 sequence: CASSLAGDSSSSYNSPLHF. The CDR3 DNA reads TGTGCCAGCAGCTTAGCGGGGGACTCCTCAAGCTCCTATAATTCACCCCTCCACTTT.

The rearrangement uses TRBV27 and TRBJ2-1, with 13 bases that match TRBD2. The CDR3 loop spans 14 amino acids. Looked up from germline, CDR1 is MNHEY and CDR2 is SMNVEV (reference sequence). Trimming cost V 8 bases and J 5 bases; bases outside gene matches: 3. The CDR3 sequence: CASELAGGHNEQFF. The CDR3 DNA is TGTGCCAGCGAACTAGCGGGGGGGCACAATGAGCAGTTCTTC.

The CDR3, as DNA: TGTGCCAGCAGCGCGGACAGTTCCTATTCACCCCTCCACTTT. It is translated as CASSADSSYSPLHF. The chain uses TRBV9 and TRBJ1-6, with a possible D match to TRBD1 (6 bases). This CDR3 region has 14 residues. V lost 3 bases to trimming and J lost 8 bases, with 12 bases between them. Germline lookup yields CDR1 SGDLS and CDR2 YYNGEE.

The V gene is TRBV6-5, the J gene TRBJ2-7, with D unclear. From germline, CDR1 is MNHEY and CDR2 SVGAGI. V lost 5 bases to trimming and J lost 7 bases, with 18 bases between them. The CDR3 has 14 residues. The CDR3 region is CASSPNNHLGEQYF. The CDR3 nucleotides are TGTGCCAGCAGTCCAAATAATCACCTGGGGGAGCAGTACTTC.

This clone showed up just once. The CDR3 DNA is TGTGCCAGCAGCTCGAGGGGCGCCCTCACAGATACGCAGTATTTT. As protein: CASSSRGALTDTQYF. The chain has TRBV7-2 and TRBJ2-3; D is tentatively TRBD1 or TRBD2 (5 bases each). Germline V CDR1 and CDR2: SGHTA, FQGNSA. CDR3 length: 15 residues. Trimming shortened V by 4 bases and J by 2 bases, and 13 bases separated the two germline ends.

This clone was seen only once. V gene TRBV4-2 combines with J gene TRBJ2-1, with D hard to call. Trimming pared 0 bases from V and 0 bases from J, leaving 9 bases between. Germline V gene lookup returns CDR1 LGHNA and CDR2 YNFKEQ. This CDR3 contains 16 residues. The CDR3: CASSQEGSSSYNEQFF. In nucleotides, the CDR3 is TGTGCCAGCAGCCAAGAAGGCAGTAGCTCCTACAATGAGCAGTTCTTC.

This chain uses TRBV11-2 with TRBJ2-3; no firm D call. Trimming took off 5 bases at V and 4 bases at J, with 7 bases between the two ends. Per germline, CDR1 SGHAT and CDR2 FQNNGV. The CDR3 contains 12 residues. The CDR3 bases are TGTGCCAGCAGCCCGTACCCAGATACGCAGTATTTT. Translating it yields CASSPYPDTQYF.